This is a list of T cell receptor beta chains from one sample in a study of control samples from healthy donors and cancer patients. Measured with immunoSEQ multiplex PCR; TCRdb has only the in-frame clones, and not every one. The table has 150,000 to 170,000 clones, approximately 94% seen once. The specimen was blood. Receptor source: a man aged 40-50 years in good health. CDR3s include the opening cysteine and the closing phenylalanine or tryptophan. A D gene is named only where the DNA matches it firmly. Clone size is shown for a subset of rows, as once, few, many or a class of expanded clone.

D: .
size: .
V: TRBV27
J: TRBJ1-2
CDR3: CASSNGPAYGYTF
DNA: TGTGCCAGCAGCAACGGGCCAGCCTATGGCTACACCTTC

D: TRBD2
size: .
V: TRBV6-2/TRBV6-3
J: TRBJ2-7
CDR3: CASSYTTSGGLLDYEQYF
DNA: TGTGCCAGCAGTTACACGACTAGCGGGGGCCTCCTGGACTACGAGCAGTACTTC

D: .
size: .
V: TRBV27
J: TRBJ2-4
CDR3: CASSLTPRTAEGNIQYF
DNA: TGTGCCAGCAGTTTAACCCCTCGGACGGCGGAGGGAAACATTCAGTACTTC

D: .
size: .
V: TRBV28
J: TRBJ1-3
CDR3: CASSPRVSGNTIYF
DNA: TGTGCCAGCAGTCCCCGGGTCTCTGGAAACACCATATATTTT

D: .
size: .
V: TRBV7-8
J: TRBJ1-5
CDR3: CASSLAGVSQPQHF
DNA: TGTGCCAGCAGCTTAGCGGGGGTCAGTCAGCCCCAGCATTTT

D: .
size: .
V: TRBV7-9
J: TRBJ2-3
CDR3: CASTPWAGPNTDTQYF
DNA: TGTGCCAGCACCCCCTGGGCGGGCCCCAACACAGATACGCAGTATTTT

D: TRBD1
size: .
V: TRBV9
J: TRBJ1-2
CDR3: CASSVMSGGDYGYTF
DNA: TGTGCCAGCAGCGTGATGTCAGGGGGCGACTATGGCTACACCTTC

D: .
size: .
V: TRBV28
J: TRBJ1-5
CDR3: CASSLQGLMGNQPQHF
DNA: TGTGCCAGCAGTTTACAAGGGTTGATGGGCAATCAGCCCCAGCATTTT

D: TRBD1
size: .
V: TRBV7-9
J: TRBJ1-4
CDR3: CASSLSTGAVEKLFF
DNA: TGTGCCAGCAGCCTCTCGACAGGGGCTGTTGAAAAACTGTTTTTT

D: TRBD1
size: .
V: TRBV24-1
J: TRBJ2-2
CDR3: CATRGQGAPGELFF
DNA: TGTGCCACCAGAGGACAGGGGGCCCCCGGGGAGCTGTTTTTT

D: .
size: .
V: TRBV30
J: TRBJ2-2
CDR3: CAWSVRSAVNTGELFF
DNA: TGTGCCTGGAGTGTTAGGAGCGCGGTGAACACCGGGGAGCTGTTTTTT

D: .
size: .
V: TRBV27
J: TRBJ1-3
CDR3: CASTATGQIGNTIYF
DNA: TGTGCCAGCACCGCTACCGGACAGATTGGAAACACCATATATTTT

D: .
size: .
V: TRBV7-2
J: TRBJ2-7
CDR3: CASSLVSSYEQYF
DNA: TGTGCCAGCAGCTTAGTATCGTCCTACGAGCAGTACTTC

D: .
size: .
V: TRBV18
J: TRBJ2-3
CDR3: CASSPPILGTYTDTQYF
DNA: TGTGCCAGCTCACCACCCATCTTGGGCACCTACACAGATACGCAGTATTTT

D: .
size: .
V: TRBV7-6
J: TRBJ2-7
CDR3: CASSLAVSYEQYF
DNA: TGTGCCAGCAGCTTAGCGGTGTCCTACGAGCAGTACTTC

D: TRBD1
size: .
V: TRBV6-1
J: TRBJ1-6
CDR3: CASSEWGQRYSPLHF
DNA: TGTGCCAGCAGTGAATGGGGACAGAGGTATTCACCCCTCCACTTT

D: .
size: .
V: TRBV15
J: TRBJ2-2
CDR3: CATRWRGPNTGELFF
DNA: TGTGCCACCAGGTGGAGAGGACCGAACACCGGGGAGCTGTTTTTT

D: .
size: .
V: TRBV27
J: TRBJ1-6
CDR3: CASSGTMLLNSPLHF
DNA: TGTGCCAGCAGTGGTACAATGTTACTTAATTCACCCCTCCACTTT

D: .
size: .
V: TRBV6-2/TRBV6-3
J: TRBJ2-1
CDR3: CASSYGSEQFF
DNA: TGTGCCAGCAGTTACGGTTCTGAGCAGTTCTTC

D: TRBD1
size: .
V: TRBV30
J: TRBJ1-4
CDR3: CAWTNTGTPRGPNEKLFF
DNA: TGTGCCTGGACCAATACCGGGACACCAAGGGGGCCTAATGAAAAACTGTTTTTT

D: TRBD1
size: once
V: TRBV3-1/TRBV3-2
J: TRBJ1-2
CDR3: CASSHPTGLRRYGYTF
DNA: TGTGCCAGCAGCCACCCGACAGGGCTGAGGAGGTATGGCTACACCTTC

D: .
size: .
V: TRBV19
J: TRBJ1-1
CDR3: CASSIRDFTNTEAFF
DNA: TGTGCCAGTAGTATAAGGGATTTTACGAACACTGAAGCTTTCTTT

D: .
size: .
V: TRBV28
J: TRBJ2-7
CDR3: CASSLSSLMYEQYF
DNA: TGTGCCAGCAGTCTCTCATCTCTCATGTACGAGCAGTACTTC

D: TRBD2
size: .
V: TRBV2
J: TRBJ2-5
CDR3: CASRPVREGETQYF
DNA: TGTGCCAGCAGACCTGTGCGGGAGGGTGAGACCCAGTACTTC

D: TRBD1
size: .
V: TRBV19
J: TRBJ1-2
CDR3: CASSIPDRGLYGYTF
DNA: TGTGCCAGTAGTATCCCGGACAGGGGGTTGTATGGCTACACCTTC

D: TRBD2
size: .
V: TRBV14
J: TRBJ2-3
CDR3: CASSQVAGGRTDTQYF
DNA: TGTGCCAGCAGCCAAGTAGCGGGGGGCCGCACAGATACGCAGTATTTT

D: .
size: .
V: TRBV14
J: TRBJ2-7
CDR3: CASSDHYEQYF
DNA: TGTGCCAGCAGCGACCACTACGAGCAGTACTTC

D: .
size: .
V: TRBV12-5
J: TRBJ1-1
CDR3: CASGSPRANTEAFF
DNA: TGTGCTAGTGGTTCGCCACGCGCGAACACTGAAGCTTTCTTT

D: .
size: once
V: TRBV15
J: TRBJ2-7
CDR3: CATSRTGEGSYEQYF
DNA: TGTGCCACCAGCAGAACAGGGGAGGGCTCCTACGAGCAGTACTTC

D: TRBD1
size: once
V: TRBV2
J: TRBJ2-5
CDR3: CASSPKDRVLETQYF
DNA: TGTGCCAGCAGCCCAAAGGACAGGGTATTGGAGACCCAGTACTTC

D: .
size: .
V: TRBV7-2
J: TRBJ1-4
CDR3: CASSLGSVQNEKLFF
DNA: TGTGCCAGCAGCTTAGGCAGCGTTCAGAATGAAAAACTGTTTTTT

D: .
size: .
V: TRBV4-3
J: TRBJ2-1
CDR3: CASSQEWGSDEQFF
DNA: TGCGCCAGCAGCCAAGAGTGGGGGTCCGATGAGCAGTTCTTC

D: .
size: .
V: TRBV6-5
J: TRBJ2-1
CDR3: CASSYSADNEQFF
DNA: TGTGCCAGCAGTTACTCGGCTGACAATGAGCAGTTCTTC

D: TRBD1
size: .
V: TRBV27
J: TRBJ1-1
CDR3: CASSLGTARAEAFF
DNA: TGTGCCAGCAGTTTAGGGACAGCCCGAGCGGAAGCTTTCTTT

D: .
size: .
V: TRBV5-1
J: TRBJ2-7
CDR3: CASSLGGTTYEQYF
DNA: TGCGCCAGCAGCTTGGGGGGGACAACGTACGAGCAGTACTTC

D: TRBD1
size: .
V: TRBV10-3
J: TRBJ1-5
CDR3: CAIKLRGAHNQPQHF
DNA: TGTGCCATCAAGCTCAGGGGGGCTCACAATCAGCCCCAGCATTTT

D: .
size: once
V: TRBV15
J: TRBJ2-7
CDR3: CATRAGNGVYEQYF
DNA: TGTGCCACGCGGGCGGGGAATGGGGTATACGAGCAGTACTTC

D: .
size: .
V: TRBV4-1
J: TRBJ1-3
CDR3: CASSRGSQVSGNTIYF
DNA: TGCGCCAGCAGCCGAGGGAGTCAGGTCTCTGGAAACACCATATATTTT